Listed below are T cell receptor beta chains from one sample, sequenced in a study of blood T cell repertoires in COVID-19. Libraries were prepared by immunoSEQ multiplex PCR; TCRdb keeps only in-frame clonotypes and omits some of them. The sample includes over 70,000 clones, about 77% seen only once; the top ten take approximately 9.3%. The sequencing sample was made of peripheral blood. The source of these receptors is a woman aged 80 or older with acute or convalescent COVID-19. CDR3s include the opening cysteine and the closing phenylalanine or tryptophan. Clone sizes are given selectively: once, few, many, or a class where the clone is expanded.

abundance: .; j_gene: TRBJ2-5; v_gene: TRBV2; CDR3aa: CASSEAFRGEQETQYF
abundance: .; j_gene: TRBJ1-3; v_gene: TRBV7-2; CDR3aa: CASSLGGSWTGAGNTIYF
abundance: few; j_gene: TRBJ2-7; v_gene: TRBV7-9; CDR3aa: CASSLFGPYEQYF
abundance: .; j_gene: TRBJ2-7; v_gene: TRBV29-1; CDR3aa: CSGGEGSYEQYF
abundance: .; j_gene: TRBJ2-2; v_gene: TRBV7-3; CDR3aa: CASSFQGDTGELFF
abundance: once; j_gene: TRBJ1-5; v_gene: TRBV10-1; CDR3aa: CASTHDRAGFSNQPQHF
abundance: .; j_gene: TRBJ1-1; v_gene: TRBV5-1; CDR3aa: CASSLDSGAFNTEAFF
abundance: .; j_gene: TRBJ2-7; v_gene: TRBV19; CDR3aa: CASSAGTGVYEQYF
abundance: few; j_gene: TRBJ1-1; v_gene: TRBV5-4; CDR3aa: CASSLAGQLAPGAFF
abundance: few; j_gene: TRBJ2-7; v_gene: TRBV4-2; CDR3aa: CASSGATSGKFDEQYF
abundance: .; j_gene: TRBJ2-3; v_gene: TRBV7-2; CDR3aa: CASSLGGPGLDTQYF
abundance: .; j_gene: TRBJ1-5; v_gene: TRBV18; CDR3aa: CASSPLDSLYQPQHF
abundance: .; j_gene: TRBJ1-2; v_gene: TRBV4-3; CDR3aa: CASSQDTGTVYGYTF
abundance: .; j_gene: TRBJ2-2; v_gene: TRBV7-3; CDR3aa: CASSPRDRATGELFF
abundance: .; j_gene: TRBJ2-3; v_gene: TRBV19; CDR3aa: CASSITSGSTDTQYF
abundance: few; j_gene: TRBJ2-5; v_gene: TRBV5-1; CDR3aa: CASSLGGSGKETQYF
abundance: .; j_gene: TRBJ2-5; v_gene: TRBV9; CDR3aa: CASSARGGAQETQYF
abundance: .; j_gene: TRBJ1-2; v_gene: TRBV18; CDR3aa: CASSATGGEDYGYTF
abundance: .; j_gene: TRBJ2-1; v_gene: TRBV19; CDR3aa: CASSIYPSGFSNEQFF
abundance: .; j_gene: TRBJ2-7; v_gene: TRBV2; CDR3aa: CASSENFYEQYF
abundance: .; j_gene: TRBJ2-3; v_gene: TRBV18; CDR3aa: CASSPRGGGESGTDTQYF
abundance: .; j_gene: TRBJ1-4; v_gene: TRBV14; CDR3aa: CASSPTGGYEEKLFF